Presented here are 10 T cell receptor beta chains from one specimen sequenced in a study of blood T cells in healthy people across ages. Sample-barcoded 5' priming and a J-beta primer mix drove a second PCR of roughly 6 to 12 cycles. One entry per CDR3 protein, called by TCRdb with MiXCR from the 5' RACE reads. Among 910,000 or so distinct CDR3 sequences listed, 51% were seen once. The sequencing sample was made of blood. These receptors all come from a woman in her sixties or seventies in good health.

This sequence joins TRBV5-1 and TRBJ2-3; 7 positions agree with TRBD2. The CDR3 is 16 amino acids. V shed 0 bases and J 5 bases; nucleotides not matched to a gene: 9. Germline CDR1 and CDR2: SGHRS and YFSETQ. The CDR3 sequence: CASSLVVAGAGDTQYF. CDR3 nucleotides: TGCGCCAGCAGCTTGGTCGTTGCGGGAGCGGGAGATACGCAGTATTTT.

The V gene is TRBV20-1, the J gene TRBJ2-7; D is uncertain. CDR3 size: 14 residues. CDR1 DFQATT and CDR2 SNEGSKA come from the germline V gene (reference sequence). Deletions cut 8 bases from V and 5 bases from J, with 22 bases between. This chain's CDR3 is CSPSSPESSHEQYF. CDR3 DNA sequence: TGCAGTCCGTCCTCCCCGGAGAGTTCCCACGAGCAGTACTTC.

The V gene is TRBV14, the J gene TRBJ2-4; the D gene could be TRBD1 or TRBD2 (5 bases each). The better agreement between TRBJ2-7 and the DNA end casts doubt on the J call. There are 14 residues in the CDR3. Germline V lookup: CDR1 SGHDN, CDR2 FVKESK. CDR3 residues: CASSQDWGTYEQYF. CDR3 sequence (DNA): TGTGCCAGCAGCCAAGATTGGGGGACCTACGAGCAGTACTTC.

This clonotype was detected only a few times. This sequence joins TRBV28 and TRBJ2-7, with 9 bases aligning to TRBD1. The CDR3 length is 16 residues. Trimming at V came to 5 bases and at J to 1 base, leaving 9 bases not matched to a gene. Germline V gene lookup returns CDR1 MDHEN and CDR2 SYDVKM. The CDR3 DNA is TGTGCCAGCAGTCTGGTTACAGGGGGCCCATCCTACGAGCAGTACTTC. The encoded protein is CASSLVTGGPSYEQYF. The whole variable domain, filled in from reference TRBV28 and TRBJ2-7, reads DVKVTQSSRYLVKRTGEKVFLECVQDMDHENMFWYRQDPGLGLRLIYFSYDVKMKEKGDIPEGYSVSREKKERFSLILESASTNQTSMYLCASSLVTGGPSYEQYFGPGTRLTVT.

DNA of the CDR3: TGTGCCAGCAGTATGCTGACAGTTGCCCAGCGCACAGATACGCAGTATTTT. Protein: CASSMLTVAQRTDTQYF. V is TRBV28 and J is TRBJ2-3, with D perhaps matching TRBD1 (5 bases). The V gene's germline CDR1 is MDHEN and CDR2 SYDVKM. Trimming pared 5 bases from V and 1 base from J, leaving 19 bases between. CDR3 length: 17 residues.

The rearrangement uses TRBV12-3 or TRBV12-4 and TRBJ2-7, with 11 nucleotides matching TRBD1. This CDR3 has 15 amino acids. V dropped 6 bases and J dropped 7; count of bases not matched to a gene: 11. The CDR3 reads CASSFTGQGVHEQYF. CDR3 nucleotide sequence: TGTGCCAGCAGCTTTACGGGACAGGGGGTTCATGAGCAGTACTTC.

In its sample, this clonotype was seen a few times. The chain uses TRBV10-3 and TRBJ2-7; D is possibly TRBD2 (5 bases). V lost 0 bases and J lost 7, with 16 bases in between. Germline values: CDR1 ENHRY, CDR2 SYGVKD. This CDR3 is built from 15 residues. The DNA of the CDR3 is TGTGCCATCAGTGAGTCTAGCGTCCGAGGCGGTGAGCAGTACTTC. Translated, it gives CAISESSVRGGEQYF.

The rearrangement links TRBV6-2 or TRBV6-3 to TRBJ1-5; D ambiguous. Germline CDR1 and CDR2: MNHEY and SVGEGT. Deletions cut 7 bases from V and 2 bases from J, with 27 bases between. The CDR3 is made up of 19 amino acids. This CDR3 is CASNSRYRTTVSGNQPQHF. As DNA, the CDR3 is TGTGCCAGCAATTCCCGATATAGGACGACCGTGAGTGGCAATCAGCCCCAGCATTTT.

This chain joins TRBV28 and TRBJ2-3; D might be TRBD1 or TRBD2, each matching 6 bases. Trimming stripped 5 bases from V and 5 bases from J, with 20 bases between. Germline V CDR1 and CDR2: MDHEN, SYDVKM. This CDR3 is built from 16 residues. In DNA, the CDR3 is TGTGCCAGCAGTCAAAATGGGGGGCTACGGGTAGATACGCAGTATTTT. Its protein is CASSQNGGLRVDTQYF.

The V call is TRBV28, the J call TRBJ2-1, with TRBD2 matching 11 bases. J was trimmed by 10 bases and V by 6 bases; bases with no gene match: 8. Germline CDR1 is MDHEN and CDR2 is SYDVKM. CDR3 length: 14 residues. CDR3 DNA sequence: TGTGCCAGCAGAAAGACTAGCGGGGTCCCGGAGCAGTTCTTC. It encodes CASRKTSGVPEQFF.